Listed below are T cell receptor beta chains from one sample, sequenced in a study of blood T cell repertoires in COVID-19. Produced via immunoSEQ multiplex PCR; TCRdb's table is partial and in-frame only. The sample lists approximately 160,000 clones; about 86% were seen once. The sequencing sample was made of peripheral blood. All receptors derive from a woman aged 65 to 85 with acute or convalescent COVID-19. CDR3s include the opening cysteine and the closing phenylalanine or tryptophan. D genes are given only for firm matches. Clone size is shown for a subset of rows, as once, few, many or a class of expanded clone.

cdr3_length j_call clone_size v_call d_call cdr3_aa cdr3_nt
14 TRBJ1-5 NA TRBV27 NA CASSWTAGNQPQHF TGTGCCAGCAGTTGGACAGCGGGCAATCAGCCCCAGCATTTT
15 TRBJ1-6 NA TRBV6-1 NA CASRVETGGNSPLHF TGTGCCAGCAGGGTTGAGACAGGAGGTAATTCACCCCTCCACTTT
16 TRBJ2-1 NA TRBV21-1 NA CASSKEAGRDYNEQFF TGTGCCAGCAGCAAAGAGGCGGGGCGAGACTACAATGAGCAGTTCTTC
16 TRBJ1-6 NA TRBV5-1 NA CASSLVPGADVSPLHF TGCGCCAGCAGCTTGGTTCCAGGGGCGGATGTTTCACCCCTCCACTTT
16 TRBJ2-2 NA TRBV24-1 NA CATGITGTIDTGELFF TGTGCCACCGGAATAACCGGGACAATTGACACCGGGGAGCTGTTTTTT
13 TRBJ1-2 once TRBV2 NA CASSKQGFYGYTF TGTGCCAGCAGTAAACAGGGTTTCTATGGCTACACCTTC
15 TRBJ1-4 NA TRBV4-3 NA CASSHGGGVYEKLFF TGCGCCAGCAGCCATGGTGGGGGGGTTTACGAAAAACTGTTTTTT
12 TRBJ1-2 NA TRBV6-1 NA CASSELSYGYTF TGTGCCAGCAGTGAACTTAGCTATGGCTACACCTTC
14 TRBJ1-5 few TRBV6-6 NA CASGHWRGNQPQHF TGTGCCAGCGGACATTGGAGGGGCAATCAGCCCCAGCATTTT
15 TRBJ1-1 NA TRBV5-1 NA CASTGLGGINTEAFF TGCGCCAGCACGGGATTAGGCGGCATCAACACTGAAGCTTTCTTT
12 TRBJ1-2 NA TRBV19 NA CASQTGNYGYTF TGTGCCAGCCAAACAGGGAACTATGGCTACACCTTC
11 TRBJ2-7 few TRBV20-1 NA CSPSAGHEQYF TGCAGCCCCTCGGCAGGGCACGAGCAGTACTTC
16 TRBJ2-5 NA TRBV6-2/TRBV6-3 TRBD1 CASSYGYGQGQETQYF TGTGCCAGCAGTTACGGATACGGACAGGGGCAAGAGACCCAGTACTTC
14 TRBJ2-1 NA TRBV4-2 NA CASSPSRTYNEQFF TGTGCCAGCAGCCCGTCGAGAACCTACAATGAGCAGTTCTTC
14 TRBJ1-1 once TRBV2 NA CASSVRGMNTEAFF TGTGCCAGCAGTGTTAGAGGGATGAACACTGAAGCTTTCTTT
15 TRBJ1-4 NA TRBV11-2 TRBD1 CASSSTQGAGEKLFF TGTGCCAGCAGTTCGACACAGGGGGCGGGAGAAAAACTGTTTTTT
15 TRBJ1-4 NA TRBV7-2 TRBD1 CASSYDRGPVEKLFF TGTGCCAGCAGCTACGACAGGGGGCCGGTTGAAAAACTGTTTTTT
14 TRBJ1-2 NA TRBV7-8 TRBD1 CASSPRGRVYGYTF TGTGCCAGCAGCCCCAGGGGGCGCGTCTATGGCTACACCTTC
13 TRBJ2-3 NA TRBV19 NA CASGAAYTDTQYF TGTGCCAGTGGGGCGGCCTACACAGATACGCAGTATTTT
19 TRBJ1-3 once TRBV7-8 NA CASSLGVLQGVGSGNTIYF TGTGCCAGCAGCTTAGGGGTCCTACAGGGAGTCGGCTCTGGAAACACCATATATTTT
16 TRBJ2-1 NA TRBV4-1 TRBD2 CASSLTGTSGTDEQFF TGCGCCAGCAGCCTTACCGGGACTAGCGGGACTGATGAGCAGTTCTTC
14 TRBJ2-7 NA TRBV21-1 NA CASSNRTSYYEQYF TGTGCCAGCAGCAACCGTACTAGCTACTACGAGCAGTACTTC
16 TRBJ1-5 NA TRBV19 NA CASSIGLAGRNQPQHF TGTGCCAGTAGTATAGGTCTCGCAGGGAGGAATCAGCCCCAGCATTTT
15 TRBJ1-2 NA TRBV5-1 NA CASSLMQSGDYGYTF TGCGCCAGCAGCTTGATGCAAAGCGGTGACTATGGCTACACCTTC
14 TRBJ2-1 NA TRBV2 TRBD2 CASTRLAGANEQFF TGTGCCAGCACAAGACTAGCGGGGGCCAATGAGCAGTTCTTC
14 TRBJ1-1 NA TRBV5-1 NA CASSLGAQISEAFF TGCGCCAGCAGCTTGGGGGCGCAGATCTCTGAAGCTTTCTTT
13 TRBJ2-1 NA TRBV29-1 NA CSVELTLYNEQFF TGCAGCGTTGAACTGACACTTTACAATGAGCAGTTCTTC
15 TRBJ2-7 NA TRBV6-2/TRBV6-3 NA CASSLADFQRDEQYF TGTGCCAGCAGTTTAGCGGACTTCCAGCGTGACGAGCAGTACTTC
13 TRBJ2-1 NA TRBV27 NA CASSTEVSGEQFF TGTGCCAGCAGTACCGAGGTCTCCGGTGAGCAGTTCTTC
15 TRBJ1-5 NA TRBV7-9 TRBD1 CASSPGTGNNQPQHF TGTGCCAGCAGCCCTGGGACAGGGAACAATCAGCCCCAGCATTTT
12 TRBJ1-3 NA TRBV6-5 NA CASTSSGNTIYF TGTGCCAGCACCTCTTCCGGAAACACCATATATTTT
17 TRBJ2-5 NA TRBV11-2 TRBD2 CASSLVGAGGLQETQYF TGTGCCAGCAGCTTAGTCGGGGCGGGGGGCCTCCAAGAGACCCAGTACTTC
15 TRBJ2-3 NA TRBV4-1 TRBD1 CASSQNNRGQGTQYF TGCGCCAGCAGCCAAAATAACAGGGGTCAGGGTACGCAGTATTTT
15 TRBJ1-3 NA TRBV15 NA CATSRDRGTGNTIYF TGTGCCACCAGCAGAGATAGGGGGACAGGAAACACCATATATTTT